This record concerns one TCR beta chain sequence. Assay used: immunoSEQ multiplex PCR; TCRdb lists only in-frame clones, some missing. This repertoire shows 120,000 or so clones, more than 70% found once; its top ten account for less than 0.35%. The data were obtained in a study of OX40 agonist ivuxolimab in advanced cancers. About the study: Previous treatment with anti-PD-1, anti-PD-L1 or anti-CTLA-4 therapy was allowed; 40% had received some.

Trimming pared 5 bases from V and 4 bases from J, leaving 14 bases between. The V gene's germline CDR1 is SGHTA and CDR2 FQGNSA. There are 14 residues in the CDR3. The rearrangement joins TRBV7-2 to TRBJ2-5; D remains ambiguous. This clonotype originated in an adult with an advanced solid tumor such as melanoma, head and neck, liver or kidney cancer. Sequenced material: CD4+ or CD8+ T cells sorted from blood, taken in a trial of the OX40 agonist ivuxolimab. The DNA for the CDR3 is TGTGCCAGCAGCCCAGTGGTAGTAGGAGAGACCCAGTACTTC. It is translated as CASSPVVVGETQYF.